This TCR beta chain was identified in a study of tumor-infiltrating lymphocytes in primary liver carcinoma. Study at large: Ages ranged from 30 to 69, with HCC or mixed HCC-cholangiocarcinoma. Study-level findings and limits: The study found tumor-adjacent and tumor-blood pairs overlapped less than tumor region pairs. When set against blood, tumors had a significantly higher top-250-clone fraction (p = 0.039).

The template, roughly 0.45 ug total RNA, yielded TCR beta cDNA made with a constant-region primer. Slightly modified ARM-PCR, run as three nested multiplex PCR rounds, produced the TCR beta libraries. The two initial PCR rounds, around 11 cycles each, used TRBV1-TRBV30 forward and C-beta reverse primers. Each CDR3 protein gets one entry after TCRdb re-called the multiplex PCR reads with MiXCR. The repertoire consists of approximately 330,000 distinct CDR3 sequences, with about 65% occurring once and the leading ten covering about 6.3%. Germline values: CDR1 SGHRS, CDR2 YFSETQ. This CDR3 comprises 18 residues. Losses at the gene ends were 2 bases for V and 5 bases for J; bases not matched to a gene: 9. Unsorted whole blood served as the source of blood RNA, and germline DNA was extracted as well. The table lists this clonotype with a few counts. As yet, its antigen is unknown.

The clonotype comes from a man aged 40-50 years with primary liver carcinoma and hepatitis B virus infection. The chain recombines TRBV5-1 with TRBJ2-2, with 13 bases matching TRBD2. Specimen: peripheral blood. CDR3 DNA: TGCGCCAGCAGCTTAACCGGGACTAGCGGGATAGGAACCGGGGAGCTGTTTTTT. As protein: CASSLTGTSGIGTGELFF.